One and the same sample provided the 6 T cell receptor beta chains below, sequenced in a study of technical replicates of blood from several donors (dated by TCRdb to 2016 to 2017). Libraries were made using the immunoSEQ multiplex PCR assay. TCRdb retrieved this table from immuneACCESS and kept in-frame rearrangements only. Not all clones are present; in checked studies, unresolved V genes account for under half, and no reason is known for the remainder. This sample gives about 80,000 clones in total; roughly 94% of them show up just once. The ten largest clones capture 0.38% of the sample. The sequencing input was T cells isolated from PBMCs. The receptors shown here come from a human donor in good health.

The CDR3 DNA reads TGTGCCAGCAGCTTTAACGGGTACAATGAGCAGTTCTTC. It encodes CASSFNGYNEQFF. The chain combines TRBV7-6 with TRBJ2-1; D gene ambiguous. Looked up from germline, CDR1 is SGHVS and CDR2 is FNYEAQ. V was clipped by 3 bases and J by 4 bases, with 7 bases between them. CDR3 size: 13 residues.

This sequence joins TRBV5-1 and TRBJ1-3; tentative D call: TRBD1 (6 bases). The CDR3 has 17 amino acids. Germline CDR1 is SGHRS and CDR2 is YFSETQ. V lost 0 bases and J lost 0, with 13 bases in between. CDR3 residues: CASSLGQDGVSGNTIYF. The CDR3 DNA reads TGCGCCAGCAGCTTGGGACAGGACGGGGTCTCTGGAAACACCATATATTTT.

The V and J genes are TRBV2 and TRBJ2-5; D gene unclear. The V end lost 4 bases, the J end lost 1 base, and 7 bases lay between the germline ends. CDR1 is SNHLY and CDR2 is FYNNEI in the germline V gene. The length of the CDR3 is 13 residues. CDR3 amino acids: CASSATTQETQYF. Here the CDR3 DNA reads TGTGCCAGCAGTGCGACAACCCAAGAGACCCAGTACTTC.

The rearrangement joins TRBV6-6 to TRBJ1-1; 7 bases fit TRBD1. Germline-derived CDR1 and CDR2 are MNHNY and SVGAGI (reference sequence). With 6 bases clipped from V and 7 bases from J, the junction kept 5 bases outside the gene matches. The CDR3 covers 12 residues. CDR3 nucleotide sequence: TGTGCCAGCAGCCAGACAGGGCTTGAAGCTTTCTTT. Translating gives CASSQTGLEAFF.

The chain recombines TRBV11-2 with TRBJ2-3; 8 bases agree with TRBD2. Per germline, CDR1 SGHAT and CDR2 FQNNGV. V lost 6 bases, J lost 6 bases, and 11 bases stayed unmatched. The CDR3 spans 15 residues. The CDR3 reads CASRGGLAGVDTQYF. The DNA of the CDR3 is TGTGCCAGCAGGGGTGGACTAGCCGGAGTGGATACGCAGTATTTT.

The CDR3 region is CASSRGLAGGGEQYF. CDR3 in DNA: TGTGCCAGCAGCCGGGGACTAGCGGGAGGCGGCGAGCAGTACTTC. V and J are TRBV6-5 and TRBJ2-7, with 15 bases that match TRBD2. J was trimmed by 6 bases and V by 6 bases; bases with no gene match: 6. The CDR3 is made up of 15 amino acids. Germline assignment: CDR1 MNHEY and CDR2 SVGAGI.